This T cell receptor beta chain was obtained from a study of early T cells in non-severe SARS-CoV-2 infection. Whole-study context: Unpaired chains resulted from sequencing bulk RNA of unsorted whole blood. Study-wide results and limits: VDJdb matching, biased toward anti-spike CD8 responses, missed private and CD4 specificities.

The length of the CDR3 is 15 residues. V was cut by 1 base and J by 3 bases, with 10 bases left in between. CDR1 SGHTA and CDR2 FQGNSA come from the germline V gene. Individually, cDNA molecules had unique molecular identifiers attached to them. TCRdb ran MiXCR on the 5' RACE reads and lists one entry per CDR3 protein. This sample has 60,000 or so distinct CDR3 sequences, with around 8.9% found just once. A word on this clonotype: The antigen is unknown.

The sequenced material came from whole blood. The chain is built from TRBV7-2 and TRBJ2-1; D may be TRBD2 (5 bases). The TCR originated in an adult who was a healthcare worker with PCR-confirmed SARS-CoV-2 infection or an uninfected control (not recorded which). The CDR3 sequence: CASSLEASNYNEQFF. DNA of the CDR3: TGTGCCAGCAGCTTAGAGGCTAGCAACTACAATGAGCAGTTCTTC.